This T cell receptor (beta chain) derives from a study of blood T cell repertoires in COVID-19. About the study: Samples came from the United States, Italy and Spain, spanning acute and convalescent COVID-19. T cells, B-cell-depleted T cells, or PBMCs provided the cDNA or gDNA that served as material.

Germline lookup yields CDR1 SEHNR and CDR2 FQNEAQ (reference sequence). Trimming took 5 bases from V and 4 from J, leaving 11 bases between them. This CDR3 has 13 residues. Original processing notes: The authors estimated nucleated cell counts from reference gene primer amplification. Libraries were prepared by immunoSEQ multiplex PCR; TCRdb keeps only in-frame clonotypes and omits some of them. V, J and clone size are taken as reported in that table, and D and trimming were inferred from the DNA itself. This table holds over 250,000 clones, 80% to 90% found once. The chain recombines TRBV7-9 with TRBJ1-1; D not certain. Sequenced material: peripheral blood. This TCR derives from a woman aged 70-85 years with acute or convalescent COVID-19. CDR3 loop: CASSPPSSTEAFF. The CDR3 DNA follows: TGTGCCAGCAGCCCCCCGAGCTCCACTGAAGCTTTCTTT.